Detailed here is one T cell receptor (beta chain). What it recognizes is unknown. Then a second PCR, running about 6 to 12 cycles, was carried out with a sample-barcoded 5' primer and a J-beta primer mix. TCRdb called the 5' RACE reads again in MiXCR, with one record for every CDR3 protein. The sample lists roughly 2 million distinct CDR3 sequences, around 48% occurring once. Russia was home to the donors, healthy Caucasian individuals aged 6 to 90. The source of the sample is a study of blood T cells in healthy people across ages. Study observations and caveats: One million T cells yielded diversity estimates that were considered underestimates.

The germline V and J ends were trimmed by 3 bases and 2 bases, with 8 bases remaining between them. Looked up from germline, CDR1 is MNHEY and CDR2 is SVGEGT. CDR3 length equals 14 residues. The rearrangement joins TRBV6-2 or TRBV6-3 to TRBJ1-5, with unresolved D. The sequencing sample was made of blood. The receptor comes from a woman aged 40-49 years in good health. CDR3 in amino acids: CASSYGLGNQPQHF. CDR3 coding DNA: TGTGCCAGCAGTTATGGGCTCGGCAATCAGCCCCAGCATTTT.